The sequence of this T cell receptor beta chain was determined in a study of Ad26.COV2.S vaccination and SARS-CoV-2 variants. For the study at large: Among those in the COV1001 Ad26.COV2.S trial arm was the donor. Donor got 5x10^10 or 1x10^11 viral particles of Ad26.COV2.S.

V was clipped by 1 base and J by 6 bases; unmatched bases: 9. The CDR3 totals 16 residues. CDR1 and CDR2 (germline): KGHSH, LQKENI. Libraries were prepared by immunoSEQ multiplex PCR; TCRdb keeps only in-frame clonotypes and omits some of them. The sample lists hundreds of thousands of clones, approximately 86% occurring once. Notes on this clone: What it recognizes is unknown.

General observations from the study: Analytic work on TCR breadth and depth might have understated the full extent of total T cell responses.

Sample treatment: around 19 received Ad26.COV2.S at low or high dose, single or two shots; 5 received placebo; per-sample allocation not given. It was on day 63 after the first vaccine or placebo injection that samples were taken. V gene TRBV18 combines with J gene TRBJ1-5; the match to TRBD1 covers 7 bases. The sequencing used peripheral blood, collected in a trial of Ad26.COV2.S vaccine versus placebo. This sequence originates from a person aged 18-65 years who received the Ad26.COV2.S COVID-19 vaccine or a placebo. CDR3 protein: CASSPREAGGTQPQHF. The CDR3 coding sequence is TGTGCCAGCTCACCACGGGAGGCAGGGGGAACTCAGCCCCAGCATTTT.